A selection of T cell receptor beta chains follows, all from one sample in a study of Ad26.COV2.S vaccination and SARS-CoV-2 variants. This table comes from immunoSEQ multiplex PCR, and its TCRdb copy is limited to in-frame clones, with some not included. Of about half a million clones listed, 89% are singletons. The sample was peripheral blood, taken in a trial of Ad26.COV2.S vaccine versus placebo. The source of these receptors is a person aged 18-60 years who received the Ad26.COV2.S COVID-19 vaccine or a placebo. The CDR3 runs from the conserved cysteine through the conserved F or W. Fields, in order: D gene, J gene, V gene, clone size, CDR3 DNA, CDR3 protein. D genes are given only for firm matches. Where a row states a size, it is once, few, many or the class of an expanded clone; other rows omit it.

D gene: TRBD2
J gene: TRBJ2-1
V gene: TRBV27
clone size: -
CDR3 DNA: TGTGCCACCGCTCTCAGCGGGAGGAATGAGCAGTTCTTC
CDR3 protein: CATALSGRNEQFF

D gene: -
J gene: TRBJ1-2
V gene: TRBV6-5
clone size: -
CDR3 DNA: TGTGCCAGCAGGCCGGGCCAGGACGCTAACTATGGCTACACCTTC
CDR3 protein: CASRPGQDANYGYTF

D gene: TRBD2
J gene: TRBJ2-1
V gene: TRBV7-8
clone size: -
CDR3 DNA: TGTGCCAGCAGCCGGTGGCGACTAGCGGGGGGTGAGCAGTTCTTC
CDR3 protein: CASSRWRLAGGEQFF

D gene: -
J gene: TRBJ1-1
V gene: TRBV4-1
clone size: -
CDR3 DNA: TGCGCCAGCATAGGGGGGGGAGAAACTGAAGCTTTCTTT
CDR3 protein: CASIGGGETEAFF

D gene: -
J gene: TRBJ2-7
V gene: TRBV6-1
clone size: -
CDR3 DNA: TGTGCCAGCAGTTTCAACTACGAGCAGTACTTC
CDR3 protein: CASSFNYEQYF

D gene: TRBD1
J gene: TRBJ1-1
V gene: TRBV27
clone size: -
CDR3 DNA: TGTGCCAGCAGGGGACAGATGAACACTGAAGCTTTCTTT
CDR3 protein: CASRGQMNTEAFF

D gene: -
J gene: TRBJ1-6
V gene: TRBV9
clone size: -
CDR3 DNA: TGTGCCAGCAGCGTAGAGGAGGGCCGGATTAGAAATTCACCCCTCCACTTT
CDR3 protein: CASSVEEGRIRNSPLHF

D gene: -
J gene: TRBJ1-5
V gene: TRBV6-5
clone size: -
CDR3 DNA: TGTGCCAGCAGTTACTCAGAAGATAGCAATCAGCCCCAGCATTTT
CDR3 protein: CASSYSEDSNQPQHF

D gene: TRBD1
J gene: TRBJ1-5
V gene: TRBV23-1
clone size: -
CDR3 DNA: TGCGCCAGCAGGTTCCGGGACAGGCGAAAAATAACCTATCAGCCCCAGCATTTT
CDR3 protein: CASRFRDRRKITYQPQHF

D gene: -
J gene: TRBJ2-6
V gene: TRBV5-1
clone size: -
CDR3 DNA: TGCGCCAGCAGCTTGAGTGGGGGAGGCTCTGGGGCCAACGTCCTGACTTTC
CDR3 protein: CASSLSGGGSGANVLTF

D gene: -
J gene: TRBJ2-1
V gene: TRBV28
clone size: -
CDR3 DNA: TGTGCCAGCAGTCCACCCCCCTTTGCGGACTCCTACAATGAGCAGTTCTTC
CDR3 protein: CASSPPPFADSYNEQFF

D gene: -
J gene: TRBJ1-5
V gene: TRBV27
clone size: -
CDR3 DNA: TGTGCCAGCAGGTCGGGCGGGGGGTATCATCAGCCCCAGCATTTT
CDR3 protein: CASRSGGGYHQPQHF

D gene: TRBD1
J gene: TRBJ2-6
V gene: TRBV6-5
clone size: -
CDR3 DNA: TGTGCCAGCAGAACAGGGGGCACAGGGGCCAACGTCCTGACTTTC
CDR3 protein: CASRTGGTGANVLTF

D gene: -
J gene: TRBJ1-2
V gene: TRBV30
clone size: -
CDR3 DNA: TGTGCCTGGGAGGGAATGGCGCACACCTATGGCTACACCTTC
CDR3 protein: CAWEGMAHTYGYTF

D gene: -
J gene: TRBJ2-7
V gene: TRBV19
clone size: -
CDR3 DNA: TGTGCCAGTTCAGGGCCCTCCTACGAGCAGTACTTC
CDR3 protein: CASSGPSYEQYF

D gene: -
J gene: TRBJ2-3
V gene: TRBV2
clone size: -
CDR3 DNA: TGTGCCAGCAGTGAACTCATACACACAGATACGCAGTATTTT
CDR3 protein: CASSELIHTDTQYF

D gene: -
J gene: TRBJ2-2
V gene: TRBV18
clone size: once
CDR3 DNA: TGTGCCAGCTCACCGAATAGCGTAGCGGTCACCGGGGAGCTGTTTTTT
CDR3 protein: CASSPNSVAVTGELFF